These 5 T cell receptor beta chains were all obtained from the same sample, sequenced in a study of T cells expressing NK-cell markers. TCRdb reprocessed the 5' RACE reads; each CDR3 protein has one entry and no DNA is given. Its table records roughly 450,000 distinct CDR3 sequences. The sequencing sample was made of blood T cells: a sorted CD56 or NKG2C T cell subset, CD4+ or CD8+ T cells, or bulk PBMC T cells (not recorded which). The receptors were sampled from a woman aged 45-60 years in good health.

This sequence joins TRBV6-1 and TRBJ2-3. The CDR3 is 16 amino acids. CDR1 is MNHNS and CDR2 is SASEGT in the germline V gene. CDR3 sequence reads: CASHLSSVGNTDTQYF.

The chain has TRBV7-8 and TRBJ1-2; absent DNA, TCRdb's TRBD1 call cannot be checked. Germline CDR1 SGHVS, CDR2 FQNEAQ. The CDR3 has 14 amino acids. The CDR3 protein is CASSLVDRGYGYTF.

V is TRBV4-1 and J is TRBJ1-1. The CDR3 spans 17 residues. CDR1 MGHRA and CDR2 YSYEKL come from the germline V gene. The CDR3 protein is CASSQPKLRSMNTEAFF.

CDR3 residues: CASSVGLDRYEQYF. The chain is built from TRBV5-1 and TRBJ2-7; TCRdb's D gene call, TRBD2, goes unchecked for lack of DNA. This CDR3 is 14 amino acids long. Germline values: CDR1 SGHRS, CDR2 YFSETQ.

The V gene is TRBV11-2, the J gene TRBJ2-1. Germline values: CDR1 SGHAT, CDR2 FQNNGV. The CDR3 spans 15 residues. The CDR3 spells CASTPLEGKSNEQFF.